This TCR beta chain was recovered during a study of cytomegalovirus exposure and HLA in healthy donors. The PCR contained 60 Vbeta and 13 Jbeta primers. Authors' data handling: An analysis that came later counted some 80 million unique TCR beta chains, approximately 11 million shared. Clones were read by immunoSEQ multiplex PCR, and TCRdb kept only the in-frame ones, dropping some. That table supplies the V and J calls and clone size; D and trimming were determined from the DNA. The data include approximately 70,000 clones; the top ten clones carry about 1.8%. A remark on this clone: Its specificity is not known.

Study-wide results and caveats: A later analysis revealed that TCR association rates differed between HLA loci, peaking at DRB1 and bottoming out at HLA-C. Presence/absence analyses assumed roughly uniform sequencing depth across donors.

V was pared by 8 bases and J by 4 bases, with 11 bases between. This CDR3 has 13 amino acids. From germline, CDR1 is MNHEY and CDR2 SVGAGI. The chain has TRBV6-5 and TRBJ2-2; D is perhaps TRBD1 (6 bases). The sample taken for sequencing was PBMCs. The sequence came from a woman between 25 and 40 years old in good health and CMV-seronegative. CDR3 protein: CASGTGPTGELFF. The DNA for the CDR3 is TGTGCCAGCGGTACAGGGCCCACCGGGGAGCTGTTTTTT.